Listed below are T cell receptor beta chains from one sample, sequenced in a study of CD8+ T cells in alopecia areata. The assay was immunoSEQ multiplex PCR, and TCRdb's table has in-frame clones only and misses some. The sample has 150,000 to 200,000 clones; more than 55% are singletons. The sequencing used CD4+ T cells sorted from blood, collected around week 49, from a patient treated with tofacitinib. Every receptor here comes from a human donor with alopecia areata. Both conserved end residues are part of each CDR3. Fields, in order: CDR3 protein, CDR3 DNA, V gene, J gene, D gene, clone size. A D gene is named only where the DNA matches it firmly. Clone sizes are given selectively: once, few, many, or a class where the clone is expanded.

CDR3aa: CAWSQGGQGGRNEQFF; CDR3nt: TGTGCCTGGAGTCAGGGCGGACAGGGGGGAAGGAATGAGCAGTTCTTC; v_gene: TRBV30; j_gene: TRBJ2-1; d_gene: TRBD1; abundance: .
CDR3aa: CASSLVGTRADNEQFF; CDR3nt: TGTGCCAGCAGCTTAGTGGGGACTAGGGCCGACAATGAGCAGTTCTTC; v_gene: TRBV7-2; j_gene: TRBJ2-1; d_gene: TRBD2; abundance: .
CDR3aa: CASAYSGNTIYF; CDR3nt: TGTGCCAGCGCGTACTCTGGAAACACCATATATTTT; v_gene: TRBV6-6; j_gene: TRBJ1-3; d_gene: .; abundance: .
CDR3aa: CASSLMDGYTEAFF; CDR3nt: TGCGCCAGCAGCTTGATGGACGGTTACACTGAAGCTTTCTTT; v_gene: TRBV5-1; j_gene: TRBJ1-1; d_gene: .; abundance: .
CDR3aa: CSVTLAGGPYNEQFF; CDR3nt: TGCAGCGTGACCTTGGCGGGGGGGCCCTACAATGAGCAGTTCTTC; v_gene: TRBV29-1; j_gene: TRBJ2-1; d_gene: TRBD2; abundance: few
CDR3aa: CARRRGPSYEQYF; CDR3nt: TGTGCCAGGCGCCGGGGGCCGTCCTACGAGCAGTACTTC; v_gene: TRBV2; j_gene: TRBJ2-7; d_gene: .; abundance: once
CDR3aa: CASGTGVTDTQYF; CDR3nt: TGTGCTTCGGGGACAGGGGTCACAGATACGCAGTATTTT; v_gene: TRBV12-5; j_gene: TRBJ2-3; d_gene: TRBD1; abundance: .
CDR3aa: CASSLAGIGEKLFF; CDR3nt: TGTGCCAGCAGTTTAGCAGGGATAGGTGAAAAACTGTTTTTT; v_gene: TRBV27; j_gene: TRBJ1-4; d_gene: .; abundance: once
CDR3aa: CSVDVNGYTF; CDR3nt: TGCAGCGTTGATGTAAATGGCTACACCTTC; v_gene: TRBV29-1; j_gene: TRBJ1-2; d_gene: .; abundance: .
CDR3aa: CSVHKTQGDGQYF; CDR3nt: TGCAGCGTTCACAAAACCCAGGGCGACGGGCAGTATTTT; v_gene: TRBV29-1; j_gene: TRBJ2-3; d_gene: .; abundance: few
CDR3aa: CASSVGPNTEAFF; CDR3nt: TGTGCCAGCAGCGTAGGCCCGAATACTGAAGCTTTCTTT; v_gene: TRBV9; j_gene: TRBJ1-1; d_gene: .; abundance: .
CDR3aa: CSVDEGGTGELFF; CDR3nt: TGCAGCGTTGACGAGGGAGGCACCGGGGAGCTGTTTTTT; v_gene: TRBV29-1; j_gene: TRBJ2-2; d_gene: .; abundance: few
CDR3aa: CATSRDFVNEQFF; CDR3nt: TGTGCCACCAGCAGAGATTTTGTCAATGAGCAGTTCTTC; v_gene: TRBV15; j_gene: TRBJ2-1; d_gene: .; abundance: .
CDR3aa: CASSFGSLNEQFF; CDR3nt: TGTGCCAGCAGCTTCGGTAGCCTCAATGAGCAGTTCTTC; v_gene: TRBV5-6; j_gene: TRBJ2-1; d_gene: .; abundance: .
CDR3aa: CASSLAQSYGYTF; CDR3nt: TGTGCCAGCAGCTTAGCCCAGAGCTATGGCTACACCTTC; v_gene: TRBV7-9; j_gene: TRBJ1-2; d_gene: .; abundance: .
CDR3aa: CASSRTLDRGYGYTF; CDR3nt: TGTGCCAGCAGTCGAACCCTCGACAGGGGCTATGGCTACACCTTC; v_gene: TRBV6-5; j_gene: TRBJ1-2; d_gene: TRBD1; abundance: .
CDR3aa: CAWNSGNTEAFF; CDR3nt: TGTGCCTGGAATTCAGGGAACACTGAAGCTTTCTTT; v_gene: TRBV30; j_gene: TRBJ1-1; d_gene: .; abundance: .
CDR3aa: CASSLGRKIATNEKLFF; CDR3nt: TGTGCCAGCAGCCTAGGACGGAAGATTGCAACTAATGAAAAACTGTTTTTT; v_gene: TRBV13; j_gene: TRBJ1-4; d_gene: .; abundance: few
CDR3aa: CASSQGGTKADTQYF; CDR3nt: TGCGCCAGCAGCCAAGGAGGGACCAAGGCAGATACGCAGTATTTT; v_gene: TRBV4-3; j_gene: TRBJ2-3; d_gene: .; abundance: .
CDR3aa: CASSVPGVTSFTDTQYF; CDR3nt: TGTGCCAGCAGTGTGCCAGGGGTGACTAGCTTCACAGATACGCAGTATTTT; v_gene: TRBV2; j_gene: TRBJ2-3; d_gene: .; abundance: .
CDR3aa: CAIRASGGGKYNEQFF; CDR3nt: TGTGCCATCAGGGCTAGCGGGGGTGGAAAGTACAATGAGCAGTTCTTC; v_gene: TRBV10-3; j_gene: TRBJ2-1; d_gene: TRBD2; abundance: few
CDR3aa: CASSTRTGGVAKNIQYF; CDR3nt: TGTGCCAGCAGCACCCGGACAGGCGGTGTAGCCAAAAACATTCAGTACTTC; v_gene: TRBV7-8; j_gene: TRBJ2-4; d_gene: TRBD1; abundance: few
CDR3aa: CASSVEGGSGANVLTF; CDR3nt: TGTGCCAGCAGCGTAGAAGGGGGATCTGGGGCCAACGTCCTGACTTTC; v_gene: TRBV9; j_gene: TRBJ2-6; d_gene: .; abundance: .
CDR3aa: CASSVAVAKNIQYF; CDR3nt: TGTGCCAGCAGTGTAGCTGTAGCCAAAAACATTCAGTACTTC; v_gene: TRBV2; j_gene: TRBJ2-4; d_gene: .; abundance: few
CDR3aa: CASSKGGEQYF; CDR3nt: TGTGCCAGCAGCAAAGGGGGGGAGCAGTACTTC; v_gene: TRBV21-1; j_gene: TRBJ2-7; d_gene: .; abundance: few
CDR3aa: CASSFRTVREQYF; CDR3nt: TGTGCCAGCAGCTTCAGGACGGTGCGCGAGCAGTACTTC; v_gene: TRBV7-2; j_gene: TRBJ2-7; d_gene: .; abundance: .
CDR3aa: CASSLGLPNSPLHF; CDR3nt: TGTGCCAGCAGCTTGGGACTCCCGAATTCACCCCTCCACTTT; v_gene: TRBV5-5; j_gene: TRBJ1-6; d_gene: .; abundance: many
CDR3aa: CSVGTQGAEAFF; CDR3nt: TGCAGCGTGGGAACCCAGGGGGCTGAAGCTTTCTTT; v_gene: TRBV29-1; j_gene: TRBJ1-1; d_gene: TRBD1; abundance: .
CDR3aa: CASSPPTGIPTEAFF; CDR3nt: TGTGCCAGCAGCCCCCCGACAGGGATTCCCACTGAAGCTTTCTTT; v_gene: TRBV7-9; j_gene: TRBJ1-1; d_gene: TRBD1; abundance: few
CDR3aa: CSARGQGANSPLHF; CDR3nt: TGCAGCGCTAGGGGACAGGGGGCGAATTCACCCCTCCACTTT; v_gene: TRBV29-1; j_gene: TRBJ1-6; d_gene: TRBD1; abundance: few
CDR3aa: CASSLAGGADEFF; CDR3nt: TGTGCCAGCAGCCTAGCGGGGGGGGCCGACGAGTTCTTC; v_gene: TRBV7-2; j_gene: TRBJ2-1; d_gene: TRBD2; abundance: .
CDR3aa: CASSTHPPGRSSGANVLTF; CDR3nt: TGTGCCAGTAGTACCCACCCGCCGGGACGTAGCTCTGGGGCCAACGTCCTGACTTTC; v_gene: TRBV19; j_gene: TRBJ2-6; d_gene: .; abundance: .
CDR3aa: CASSHATGRNSPLHF; CDR3nt: TGTGCCAGCAGCCACGCGACAGGGCGTAATTCACCCCTCCACTTT; v_gene: TRBV5-6; j_gene: TRBJ1-6; d_gene: TRBD1; abundance: .
CDR3aa: CASSLGGRGYEQYF; CDR3nt: TGTGCCAGCAGCTTAGGTGGCAGGGGCTACGAGCAGTACTTC; v_gene: TRBV7-2; j_gene: TRBJ2-7; d_gene: .; abundance: few
CDR3aa: CASSESGLLGTDTQYF; CDR3nt: TGTGCCAGCAGTGAATCGGGACTCCTGGGCACAGATACGCAGTATTTT; v_gene: TRBV2; j_gene: TRBJ2-3; d_gene: .; abundance: .
CDR3aa: CAWDDPGGGYTF; CDR3nt: TGTGCCTGGGATGACCCCGGGGGCGGCTACACCTTC; v_gene: TRBV30; j_gene: TRBJ1-2; d_gene: .; abundance: .
CDR3aa: CASSFKPGIGTEAFF; CDR3nt: TGTGCCAGCAGTTTCAAACCAGGGATTGGCACTGAAGCTTTCTTT; v_gene: TRBV27; j_gene: TRBJ1-1; d_gene: .; abundance: few
CDR3aa: CASSLTGSSYNEQFF; CDR3nt: TGTGCCAGCAGCTTAACAGGGAGCTCCTACAATGAGCAGTTCTTC; v_gene: TRBV11-2; j_gene: TRBJ2-1; d_gene: .; abundance: .
CDR3aa: CASMQGAYTEAFF; CDR3nt: TGCGCCAGCATGCAGGGGGCTTACACTGAAGCTTTCTTT; v_gene: TRBV10-2; j_gene: TRBJ1-1; d_gene: TRBD1; abundance: .
CDR3aa: CAWSSGEPNTEAFF; CDR3nt: TGTGCCTGGAGTTCAGGGGAACCCAACACTGAAGCTTTCTTT; v_gene: TRBV30; j_gene: TRBJ1-1; d_gene: .; abundance: .
CDR3aa: CAWSNGLRGAEAFF; CDR3nt: TGTGCCTGGAGTAATGGGCTTCGTGGGGCTGAAGCTTTCTTT; v_gene: TRBV30; j_gene: TRBJ1-1; d_gene: .; abundance: .
CDR3aa: CAWGGPLNTEAFF; CDR3nt: TGTGCCTGGGGAGGACCGTTGAACACTGAAGCTTTCTTT; v_gene: TRBV30; j_gene: TRBJ1-1; d_gene: .; abundance: .
CDR3aa: CASSEGQGWSNQPQHF; CDR3nt: TGTGCCAGCAGTGAAGGACAGGGGTGGAGCAATCAGCCCCAGCATTTT; v_gene: TRBV28; j_gene: TRBJ1-5; d_gene: TRBD1; abundance: few
CDR3aa: CSVDRGDNEQFF; CDR3nt: TGCAGCGTTGACCGAGGGGACAATGAGCAGTTCTTC; v_gene: TRBV29-1; j_gene: TRBJ2-1; d_gene: .; abundance: few
CDR3aa: CASSSYPGDLGGNQPQHF; CDR3nt: TGTGCCAGCAGCTCTTACCCCGGGGACCTCGGGGGCAATCAGCCCCAGCATTTT; v_gene: TRBV7-8; j_gene: TRBJ1-5; d_gene: .; abundance: few
CDR3aa: CAWSVHEEGRGYTF; CDR3nt: TGTGCCTGGAGTGTACATGAGGAGGGACGAGGCTACACCTTC; v_gene: TRBV30; j_gene: TRBJ1-2; d_gene: .; abundance: .
CDR3aa: CASSVGGTQEKLFF; CDR3nt: TGCGCCAGCAGCGTGGGCGGGACACAGGAAAAACTGTTTTTT; v_gene: TRBV5-1; j_gene: TRBJ1-4; d_gene: .; abundance: .
CDR3aa: CASSPQQGNVAEQYF; CDR3nt: TGCGCCAGCAGCCCGCAACAAGGTAACGTCGCCGAGCAGTACTTC; v_gene: TRBV4-3; j_gene: TRBJ2-7; d_gene: .; abundance: .
CDR3aa: CASSRVLAGEGELFF; CDR3nt: TGCGCCAGCAGCCGAGTACTAGCGGGGGAGGGGGAGCTGTTTTTT; v_gene: TRBV4-3; j_gene: TRBJ2-2; d_gene: TRBD2; abundance: .
CDR3aa: CASSLGGTERTDTQYF; CDR3nt: TGCGCCAGCAGCTTGGGAGGGACAGAACGCACAGATACGCAGTATTTT; v_gene: TRBV5-1; j_gene: TRBJ2-3; d_gene: TRBD1; abundance: .
CDR3aa: CASSNSGIQYF; CDR3nt: TGTGCCAGCAGTAACAGCGGCATTCAGTACTTC; v_gene: TRBV2; j_gene: TRBJ2-4; d_gene: .; abundance: .
CDR3aa: CASSSAGDRVNSPLHF; CDR3nt: TGCGCCAGCAGCTCTGCGGGGGACAGGGTGAATTCACCCCTCCACTTT; v_gene: TRBV5-1; j_gene: TRBJ1-6; d_gene: TRBD1; abundance: .
CDR3aa: CATSTRENEQFF; CDR3nt: TGTGCCACCAGCACCAGGGAAAATGAGCAGTTCTTC; v_gene: TRBV15; j_gene: TRBJ2-1; d_gene: .; abundance: .
CDR3aa: CSARGPGEAFF; CDR3nt: TGCAGTGCCCGTGGGCCAGGGGAAGCTTTCTTT; v_gene: TRBV20-1; j_gene: TRBJ1-1; d_gene: .; abundance: .
CDR3aa: CSVDNEKNTEAFF; CDR3nt: TGCAGCGTTGATAACGAGAAAAACACTGAAGCTTTCTTT; v_gene: TRBV29-1; j_gene: TRBJ1-1; d_gene: .; abundance: .
CDR3aa: CASSYTGLPDEQFF; CDR3nt: TGTGCCAGCAGCTATACCGGGTTGCCGGATGAGCAGTTCTTC; v_gene: TRBV7-3; j_gene: TRBJ2-1; d_gene: .; abundance: .
CDR3aa: CASSAAGWNSPLHF; CDR3nt: TGTGCCAGCAGTGCGGCAGGGTGGAATTCACCCCTCCACTTT; v_gene: TRBV27; j_gene: TRBJ1-6; d_gene: .; abundance: .
CDR3aa: CASSFQSQGTEAFF; CDR3nt: TGTGCCAGCAGCTTCCAATCCCAGGGCACTGAAGCTTTCTTT; v_gene: TRBV11-2; j_gene: TRBJ1-1; d_gene: .; abundance: .
CDR3aa: CSVERGGSYNEQFF; CDR3nt: TGCAGCGTGGAGCGGGGGGGCTCCTACAATGAGCAGTTCTTC; v_gene: TRBV29-1; j_gene: TRBJ2-1; d_gene: TRBD2; abundance: .
CDR3aa: CAIGAGADTQYF; CDR3nt: TGTGCCATCGGGGCGGGTGCGGATACGCAGTATTTT; v_gene: TRBV10-3; j_gene: TRBJ2-3; d_gene: .; abundance: .